The clone carrying this T cell receptor beta chain was seen just once. The antigen remains undetermined. The data derive from a study of shared clonotypes between healthy human individuals. The study's findings and limits: Rarefaction curves obtained for sorted subsets showed sequencing incomplete despite large depth. Clonotypes shared by all four donors outscored non-shared clonotypes in generation probability.

Data came from immunoSEQ multiplex PCR; TCRdb stores just in-frame clones and leaves some out. The data hold approximately 2,000,000 clones, with over 85% observed a single time. J gave up 5 bases and V 3 bases, and 8 bases lay outside the gene matches. The CDR3 extends over 14 amino acids. Per germline, CDR1 SGHRS and CDR2 YFSETQ. The naive CD8 fraction comprised CD45RO-negative cells positively selected for CCR7 and excluded terminally differentiated effector memory CD45RA+ cells. Sequencing used naive CD8+ T cells from PBMCs. This TCR was sampled from a man aged 18 to 35 in good health. Some clones in this sample may be carry-over from other donors' samples. The V gene is TRBV5-1, the J gene TRBJ2-7, with 7 bases lining up with TRBD2. The CDR3 loop reads CASSSPGLRNEQYF. The CDR3 DNA reads TGCGCCAGCAGCTCCCCGGGACTAAGAAACGAGCAGTACTTC.